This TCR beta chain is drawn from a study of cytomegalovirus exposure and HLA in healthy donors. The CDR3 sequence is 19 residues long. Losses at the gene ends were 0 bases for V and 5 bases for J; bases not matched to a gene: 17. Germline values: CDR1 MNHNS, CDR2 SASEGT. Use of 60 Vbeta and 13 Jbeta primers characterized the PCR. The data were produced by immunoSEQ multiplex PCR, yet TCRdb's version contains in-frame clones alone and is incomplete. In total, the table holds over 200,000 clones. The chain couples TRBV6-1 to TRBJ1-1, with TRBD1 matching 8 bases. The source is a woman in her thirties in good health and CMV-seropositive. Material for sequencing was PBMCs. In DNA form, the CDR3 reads TGTGCCAGCAGTGAAGCGCTTTGGGCAGGGGGCGGTCTGACGACTGAAGCTTTCTTT. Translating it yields CASSEALWAGGGLTTEAFF.